This T cell receptor beta chain was recovered during a study of T cell changes during pregnancy in multiple sclerosis. The table came from immunoSEQ multiplex PCR; TCRdb's copy has only in-frame clones and leaves some out. The data contain 88,000 or so clones, roughly 94% of them singletons. Germline V lookup: CDR1 SGHVS, CDR2 FQNEAQ. This CDR3 contains 15 residues. V shed 4 bases and J 3 bases; nucleotides not matched to a gene: 4. This sequence originates from a female donor with multiple sclerosis, enrolled in a pregnancy study. The chain recombines TRBV7-8 with TRBJ2-5; 11 bases agree with TRBD2. The sequenced sample was peripheral blood, obtained before pregnancy. CDR3 in DNA: TGTGCCAGCAGCTCACTAGCGGGGGATGAAGAGACCCAGTACTTC. This gives the protein CASSSLAGDEETQYF.